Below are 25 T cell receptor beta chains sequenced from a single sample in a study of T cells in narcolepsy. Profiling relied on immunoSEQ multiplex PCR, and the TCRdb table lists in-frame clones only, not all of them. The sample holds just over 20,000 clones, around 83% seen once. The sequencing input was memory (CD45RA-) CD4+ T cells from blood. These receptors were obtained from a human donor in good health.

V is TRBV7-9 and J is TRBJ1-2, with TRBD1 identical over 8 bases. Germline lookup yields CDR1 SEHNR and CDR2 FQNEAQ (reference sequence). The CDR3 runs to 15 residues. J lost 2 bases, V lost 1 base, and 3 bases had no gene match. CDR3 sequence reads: CASSLGQGANYGYTF. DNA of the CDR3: TGTGCCAGCAGCTTAGGTCAGGGGGCGAACTATGGCTACACCTTC.

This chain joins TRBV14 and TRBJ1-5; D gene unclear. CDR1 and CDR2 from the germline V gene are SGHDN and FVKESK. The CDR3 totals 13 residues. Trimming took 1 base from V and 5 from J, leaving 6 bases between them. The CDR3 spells CASSQGVDQPQHF. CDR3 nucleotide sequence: TGTGCCAGCAGCCAAGGGGTAGATCAGCCCCAGCATTTT.

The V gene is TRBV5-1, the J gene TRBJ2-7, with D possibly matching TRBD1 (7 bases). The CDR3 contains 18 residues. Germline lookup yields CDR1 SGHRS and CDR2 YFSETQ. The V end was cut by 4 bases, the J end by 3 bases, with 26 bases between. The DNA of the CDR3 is TGCGCCAGCAGCGAATACCCGCCCCGGGGGCAGGGGGGCTACGAGCAGTACTTC. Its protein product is CASSEYPPRGQGGYEQYF.

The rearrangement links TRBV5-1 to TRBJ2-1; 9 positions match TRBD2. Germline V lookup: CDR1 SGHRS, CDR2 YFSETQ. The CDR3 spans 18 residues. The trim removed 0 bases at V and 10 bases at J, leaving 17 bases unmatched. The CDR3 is CASSLDPRLGLAVQEQFF. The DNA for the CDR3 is TGCGCCAGCAGCTTGGACCCCCGTTTGGGACTAGCAGTTCAGGAGCAGTTCTTC.

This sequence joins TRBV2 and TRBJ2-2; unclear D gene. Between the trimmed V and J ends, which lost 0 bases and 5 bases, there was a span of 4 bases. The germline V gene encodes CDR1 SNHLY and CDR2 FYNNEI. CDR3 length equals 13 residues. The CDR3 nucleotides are TGTGCCAGCAGTGAAGCTAGGACCGGGGAGCTGTTTTTT. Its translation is CASSEARTGELFF.

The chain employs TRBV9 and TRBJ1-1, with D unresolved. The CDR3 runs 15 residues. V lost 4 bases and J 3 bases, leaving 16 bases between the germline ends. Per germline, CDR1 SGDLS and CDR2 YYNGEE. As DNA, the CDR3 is TGTGCCAGCAGCCCAAGATGGGCTTCGGACACTGAAGCTTTCTTT. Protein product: CASSPRWASDTEAFF. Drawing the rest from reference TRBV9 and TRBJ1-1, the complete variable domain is DSGVTQTPKHLITATGQRVTLRCSPRSGDLSVYWYQQSLDQGLQFLIQYYNGEERAKGNILERFSAQQFPDLHSELNLSSLELGDSALYFCASSPRWASDTEAFFGQGTRLTVV.

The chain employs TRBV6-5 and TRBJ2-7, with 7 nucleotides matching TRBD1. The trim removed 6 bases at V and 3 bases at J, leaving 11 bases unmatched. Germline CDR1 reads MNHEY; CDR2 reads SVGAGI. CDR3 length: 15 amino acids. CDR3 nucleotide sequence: TGTGCCAGCAGCCGCCCCACAGGGGCCCTCTACGAGCAGTACTTC. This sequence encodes CASSRPTGALYEQYF.

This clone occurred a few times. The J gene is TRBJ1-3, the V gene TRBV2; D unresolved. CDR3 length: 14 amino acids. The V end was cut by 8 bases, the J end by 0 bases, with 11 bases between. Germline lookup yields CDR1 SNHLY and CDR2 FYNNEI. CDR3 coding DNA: TGTGCCAGCCGCTCCACTTCCTCTGGAAACACCATATATTTT. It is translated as CASRSTSSGNTIYF.

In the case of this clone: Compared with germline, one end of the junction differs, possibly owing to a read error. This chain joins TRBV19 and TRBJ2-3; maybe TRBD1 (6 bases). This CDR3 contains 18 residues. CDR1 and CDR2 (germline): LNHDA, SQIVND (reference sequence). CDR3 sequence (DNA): TGTGCCAATAGTGAGTGGACAGTCTTTCTCCTATACACAGATACGCAGTATTTT. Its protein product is CANSEWTVFLLYTDTQYF.

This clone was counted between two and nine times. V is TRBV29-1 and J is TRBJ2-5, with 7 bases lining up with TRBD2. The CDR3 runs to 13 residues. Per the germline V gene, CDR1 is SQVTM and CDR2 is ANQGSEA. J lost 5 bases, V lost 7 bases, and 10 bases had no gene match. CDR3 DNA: TGCAGCGCTACCGGGACTACTCTGGAGACCCAGTACTTC. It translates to CSATGTTLETQYF.

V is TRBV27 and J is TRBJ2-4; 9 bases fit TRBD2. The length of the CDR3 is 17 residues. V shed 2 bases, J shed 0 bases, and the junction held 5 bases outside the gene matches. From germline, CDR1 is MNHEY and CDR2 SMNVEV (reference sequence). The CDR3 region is CASSLVAGALAKNIQYF. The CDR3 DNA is TGTGCCAGCAGTTTAGTAGCGGGGGCCCTAGCCAAAAACATTCAGTACTTC.

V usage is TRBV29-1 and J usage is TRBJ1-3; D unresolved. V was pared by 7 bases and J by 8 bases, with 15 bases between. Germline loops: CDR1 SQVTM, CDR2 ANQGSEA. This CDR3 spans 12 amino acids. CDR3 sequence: CSADPGRDTIYF. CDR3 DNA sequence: TGCAGCGCCGACCCCGGCAGAGACACCATATATTTT.

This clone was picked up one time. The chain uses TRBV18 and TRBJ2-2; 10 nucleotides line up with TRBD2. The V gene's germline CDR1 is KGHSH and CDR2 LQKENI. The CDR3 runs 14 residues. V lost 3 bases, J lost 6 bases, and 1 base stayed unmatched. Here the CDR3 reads CASSPGTSAGELFF. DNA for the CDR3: TGTGCCAGCTCACCCGGGACTAGCGCCGGGGAGCTGTTTTTT.

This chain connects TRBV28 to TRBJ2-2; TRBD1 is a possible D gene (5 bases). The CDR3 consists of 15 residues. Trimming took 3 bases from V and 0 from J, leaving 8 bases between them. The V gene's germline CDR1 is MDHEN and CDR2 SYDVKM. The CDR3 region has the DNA TGTGCCAGCAGTTTGCCAGGGACGAACACCGGGGAGCTGTTTTTT. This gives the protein CASSLPGTNTGELFF.

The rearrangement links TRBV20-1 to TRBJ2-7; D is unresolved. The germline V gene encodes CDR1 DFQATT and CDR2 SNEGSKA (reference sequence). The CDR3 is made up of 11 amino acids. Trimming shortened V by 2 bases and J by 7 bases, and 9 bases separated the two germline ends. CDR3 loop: CSARLGREQYF. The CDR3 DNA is TGCAGTGCTAGATTAGGACGAGAGCAGTACTTC.

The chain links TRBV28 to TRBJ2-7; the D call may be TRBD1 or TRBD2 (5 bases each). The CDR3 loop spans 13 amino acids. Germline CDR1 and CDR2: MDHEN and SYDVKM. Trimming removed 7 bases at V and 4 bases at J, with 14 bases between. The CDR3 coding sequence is TGTGCCAGCACCCATGGGGACCGTTACGAGCAGTACTTC. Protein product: CASTHGDRYEQYF.

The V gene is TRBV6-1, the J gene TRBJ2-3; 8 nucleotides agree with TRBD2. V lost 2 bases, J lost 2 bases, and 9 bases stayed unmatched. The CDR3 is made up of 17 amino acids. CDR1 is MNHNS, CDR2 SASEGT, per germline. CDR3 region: CASSERVAGYSTDTQYF. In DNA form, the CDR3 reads TGTGCCAGCAGTGAAAGGGTAGCGGGGTACTCCACAGATACGCAGTATTTT.

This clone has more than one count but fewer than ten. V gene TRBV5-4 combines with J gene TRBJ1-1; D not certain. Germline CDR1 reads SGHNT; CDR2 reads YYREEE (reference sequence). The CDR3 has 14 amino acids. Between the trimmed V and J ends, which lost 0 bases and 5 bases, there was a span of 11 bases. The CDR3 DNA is TGTGCCAGCAGCTTGGAAAGGGTAGGGACTGAAGCTTTCTTT. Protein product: CASSLERVGTEAFF. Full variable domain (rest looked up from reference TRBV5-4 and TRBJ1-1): ETGVTQSPTHLIKTRGQQVTLRCSSQSGHNTVSWYQQALGQGPQFIFQYYREEENGRGNFPPRFSGLQFPNYSSELNVNALELDDSALYLCASSLERVGTEAFFGQGTRLTVV.

CDR3 loop: CASSFLSRRMNTEAFF. In DNA form, the CDR3 reads TGTGCCAGCAGCTTTCTTTCGCGACGAATGAACACTGAAGCTTTCTTT. The gene calls are TRBV5-5 and TRBJ1-1; D is unclear. Germline CDR1 and CDR2: SGHKS and YYEKEE (reference sequence). CDR3 size: 16 residues. V lost 2 bases, J lost 0 bases, and 14 bases lay in between. The whole variable domain, filled in from reference TRBV5-5 and TRBJ1-1, reads DAGVTQSPTHLIKTRGQQVTLRCSPISGHKSVSWYQQVLGQGPQFIFQYYEKEERGRGNFPDRFSARQFPNYSSELNVNALLLGDSALYLCASSFLSRRMNTEAFFGQGTRLTVV.

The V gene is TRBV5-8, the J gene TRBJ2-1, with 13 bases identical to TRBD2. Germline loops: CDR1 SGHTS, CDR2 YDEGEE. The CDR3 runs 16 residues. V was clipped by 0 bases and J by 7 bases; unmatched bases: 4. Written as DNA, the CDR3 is TGTGCCAGCAGCTTGGGGACTAGCGGGAGCTTTAATGAGCAGTTCTTC. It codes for CASSLGTSGSFNEQFF. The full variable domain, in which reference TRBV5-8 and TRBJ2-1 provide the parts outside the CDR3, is EAGVTQSPTHLIKTRGQQATLRCSPISGHTSVYWYQQALGLGLQFLLWYDEGEERNRGNFPPRFSGRQFPNYSSELNVNALELEDSALYLCASSLGTSGSFNEQFFGPGTRLTVL.

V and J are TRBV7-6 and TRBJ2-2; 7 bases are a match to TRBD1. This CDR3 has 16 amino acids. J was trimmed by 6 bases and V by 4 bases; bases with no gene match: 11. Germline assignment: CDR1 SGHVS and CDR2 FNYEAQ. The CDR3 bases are TGTGCCAGCAGCTCTGGGACAGCCAACAACGCCGGGGAGCTGTTTTTT. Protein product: CASSSGTANNAGELFF.

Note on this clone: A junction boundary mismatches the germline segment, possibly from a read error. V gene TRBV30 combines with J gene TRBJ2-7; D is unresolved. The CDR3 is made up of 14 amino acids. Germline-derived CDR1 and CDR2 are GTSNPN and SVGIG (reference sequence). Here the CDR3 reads CAWSVRTFSDEQYF. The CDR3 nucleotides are TGTGCCTGGAGTGTACGAACTTTCTCCGACGAGCAGTACTTC.

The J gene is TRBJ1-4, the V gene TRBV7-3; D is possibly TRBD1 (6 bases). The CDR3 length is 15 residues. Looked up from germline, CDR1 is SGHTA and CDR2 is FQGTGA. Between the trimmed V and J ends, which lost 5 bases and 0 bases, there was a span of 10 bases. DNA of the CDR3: TGTGCCAGCAGCCCAGGGGAAACAACTAATGAAAAACTGTTTTTT. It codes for CASSPGETTNEKLFF.

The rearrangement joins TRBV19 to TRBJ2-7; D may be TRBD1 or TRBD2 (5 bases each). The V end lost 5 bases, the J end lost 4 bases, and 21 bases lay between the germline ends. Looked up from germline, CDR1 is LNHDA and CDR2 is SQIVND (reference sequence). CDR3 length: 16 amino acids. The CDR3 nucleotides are TGTGCCAGTAGTTCCGGGGCCGCTCCCCGGGGATACGAGCAGTACTTC. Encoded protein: CASSSGAAPRGYEQYF.

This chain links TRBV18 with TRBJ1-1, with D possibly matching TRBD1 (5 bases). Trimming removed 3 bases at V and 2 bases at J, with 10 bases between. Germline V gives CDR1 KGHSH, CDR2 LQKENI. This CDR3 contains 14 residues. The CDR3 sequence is CASSPGTVNTEAFF. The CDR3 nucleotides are TGTGCCAGCTCACCCGGGACGGTTAACACTGAAGCTTTCTTT.